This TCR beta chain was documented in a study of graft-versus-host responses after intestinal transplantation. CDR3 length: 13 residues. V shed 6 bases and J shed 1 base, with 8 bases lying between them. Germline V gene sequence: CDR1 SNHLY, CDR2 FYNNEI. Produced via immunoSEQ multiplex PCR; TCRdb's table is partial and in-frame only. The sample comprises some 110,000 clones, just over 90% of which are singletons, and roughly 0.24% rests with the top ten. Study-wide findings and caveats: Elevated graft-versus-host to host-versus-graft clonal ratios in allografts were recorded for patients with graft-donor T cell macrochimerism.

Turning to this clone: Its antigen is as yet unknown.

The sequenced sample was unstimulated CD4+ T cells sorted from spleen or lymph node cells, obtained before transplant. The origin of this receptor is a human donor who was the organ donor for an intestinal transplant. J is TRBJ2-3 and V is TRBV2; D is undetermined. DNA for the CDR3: TGTGCCAGCAGGCCCTACCGCACAGATACGCAGTATTTT. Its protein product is CASRPYRTDTQYF.